These 13 T cell receptor beta chains originate from one sample sequenced in a study of cytomegalovirus exposure and HLA in healthy donors. It was with 60 Vbeta and 13 Jbeta primers that the PCR ran. This table comes from immunoSEQ multiplex PCR, and its TCRdb copy is limited to in-frame clones, with some not included. The data show fewer than 200,000 clones, over 60% seen once. The sequenced sample consisted of PBMCs. The receptors stem from a woman in her twenties or thirties in good health and CMV-seronegative.

V gene TRBV6-5 combines with J gene TRBJ2-1, with D perhaps TRBD1 (6 bases). V was shortened by 7 bases and J by 7 bases, with 14 bases between the two germline ends. The V gene's germline CDR1 is MNHEY and CDR2 SVGAGI. This CDR3 has 13 residues. CDR3 coding DNA: TGTGCCAGCATTCGGCAGGGGAATAATGAGCAGTTCTTC. The encoded protein is CASIRQGNNEQFF.

This chain joins TRBV4-1 and TRBJ1-1; D call uncertain. V lost 3 bases, J lost 3 bases, and 17 bases lay in between. The CDR3 length is 16 residues. Germline V gene lookup returns CDR1 MGHRA and CDR2 YSYEKL. The CDR3 nucleotides are TGCGCCAGCAGCCATTTCATTGACTCGGGAGACACTGAAGCTTTCTTT. It translates to CASSHFIDSGDTEAFF.

V and J are TRBV6-6 and TRBJ2-7; 9 nucleotides align to TRBD2. J gave up 1 base and V 0 bases, and 4 bases lay outside the gene matches. The CDR3 is made up of 16 amino acids. Per germline, CDR1 MNHNY and CDR2 SVGAGI (reference sequence). The CDR3 DNA reads TGTGCCAGCAGTTACTCGAATAGCGGGGGATCCTACGAGCAGTACTTC. It codes for CASSYSNSGGSYEQYF.

This clone was observed a few times. The chain carries TRBV14 and TRBJ1-4; 7 bases match TRBD1. The V gene end was trimmed by 4 bases and the J gene end by 4 bases; junction bases not matched to a gene: 3. The CDR3 runs 14 residues. CDR1 and CDR2 (germline): SGHDN, FVKESK. The CDR3 reads CASSRNRGNEKLFF. For the CDR3, the DNA is TGTGCCAGCAGCCGCAACAGGGGTAATGAAAAACTGTTTTTT.

This clone has just a few counts. The gene calls are TRBV7-9 and TRBJ2-5; TRBD1 matches 7 bases. After removal of 5 bases from V and 3 bases from J, the junction contained 15 bases not matched to a gene. This CDR3 has 17 amino acids. CDR1 SEHNR and CDR2 FQNEAQ come from the germline V gene (reference sequence). The CDR3 spells CASSLVTDRVVKETQYF. The CDR3 DNA reads as TGTGCCAGCAGCCTAGTTACAGACAGGGTTGTGAAAGAGACCCAGTACTTC.

The rearrangement links TRBV7-2 to TRBJ2-3; weak D call: TRBD2 (6 bases). The CDR3 runs to 14 residues. Trimming took 2 bases from V and 5 from J, leaving 11 bases between them. Germline CDR1 is SGHTA and CDR2 is FQGNSA. The CDR3 DNA reads as TGTGCCAGCAGCTTATACTGGAGGGGAGATACGCAGTATTTT. It specifies CASSLYWRGDTQYF. Supplemented by reference TRBV7-2 and TRBJ2-3, the full variable domain reads GAGVSQSPSNKVTEKGKDVELRCDPISGHTALYWYRQSLGQGLEFLIYFQGNSAPDKSGLPSDRFSAERTGGSVSTLTIQRTQQEDSAVYLCASSLYWRGDTQYFGPGTRLTVL.

This chain links TRBV18 with TRBJ1-3; 7 bases match TRBD1. Per the germline V gene, CDR1 is KGHSH and CDR2 is LQKENI. This CDR3 contains 16 residues. J was trimmed by 2 bases and V by 4 bases; bases with no gene match: 8. The CDR3 here is CASSRNRGYPGNTIYF. The CDR3 DNA sequence: TGTGCCAGCTCACGAAACAGGGGCTACCCTGGAAACACCATATATTTT.

This clone was seen more than once but under ten times. V usage is TRBV14 and J usage is TRBJ2-1; no clear D gene. In germline, CDR1 is SGHDN, CDR2 FVKESK. The CDR3 has 11 residues. V lost 4 bases to trimming and J lost 9 bases, with 7 bases between them. This CDR3 reads CASSPHTEQFF. CDR3 in DNA: TGTGCCAGCAGCCCACATACTGAGCAGTTCTTC.

The V gene is TRBV7-3, the J gene TRBJ2-2, with 8 bases fitting TRBD1. Germline V CDR1 and CDR2: SGHTA, FQGTGA. J gave up 6 bases and V 5 bases, and 2 bases lay outside the gene matches. CDR3 size: 13 residues. The CDR3 nucleotides read TGTGCCAGCAGCCCAGGGGGCTCCGGGGAGCTGTTTTTT. This gives the protein CASSPGGSGELFF.

This chain connects TRBV4-1 to TRBJ2-2; 13 bases are shared with TRBD2. Germline values: CDR1 MGHRA, CDR2 YSYEKL. The ends lost 5 bases at V and 9 bases at J; junction bases unmatched: 12. This CDR3 region has 17 residues. The CDR3, as DNA: TGCGCCAGCAGCGGGGTTGGGGGACTAGCGGGAATACGGGAGCTGTTTTTT. As protein: CASSGVGGLAGIRELFF.

The chain recombines TRBV6-6 with TRBJ1-3; a possible D gene is TRBD1 (5 bases). Germline V gives CDR1 MNHNY, CDR2 SVGAGI (reference sequence). The CDR3 length is 16 residues. V lost 2 bases and J lost 4, with 15 bases in between. DNA for the CDR3: TGTGCCAGCAGTTACGGGGCGGGGGAGTCGGGAAACACCATATATTTT. As protein: CASSYGAGESGNTIYF.

The chain combines TRBV7-9 with TRBJ2-7; possibly TRBD2 for D (5 bases). The length of the CDR3 is 15 residues. Trimming removed 5 bases from V and 1 base from J, with 15 bases in between. The germline V gene has CDR1 SEHNR and CDR2 FQNEAQ (reference sequence). CDR3 in DNA: TGTGCCAGCAGCCCATCCGGGATACCATCCTACGAGCAGTACTTC. As protein: CASSPSGIPSYEQYF.

This chain joins TRBV11-2 and TRBJ2-5, with 13 bases aligning to TRBD2. There are 16 residues in the CDR3. Germline V gene data show CDR1 as SGHAT and CDR2 as FQNNGV. V was pared by 4 bases and J by 4 bases, with 6 bases of the junction left unmatched. As DNA, the CDR3 is TGTGCCAGCAGCTCTGGACTAGCGGGAGTGGGAGAGACCCAGTACTTC. This encodes CASSSGLAGVGETQYF.